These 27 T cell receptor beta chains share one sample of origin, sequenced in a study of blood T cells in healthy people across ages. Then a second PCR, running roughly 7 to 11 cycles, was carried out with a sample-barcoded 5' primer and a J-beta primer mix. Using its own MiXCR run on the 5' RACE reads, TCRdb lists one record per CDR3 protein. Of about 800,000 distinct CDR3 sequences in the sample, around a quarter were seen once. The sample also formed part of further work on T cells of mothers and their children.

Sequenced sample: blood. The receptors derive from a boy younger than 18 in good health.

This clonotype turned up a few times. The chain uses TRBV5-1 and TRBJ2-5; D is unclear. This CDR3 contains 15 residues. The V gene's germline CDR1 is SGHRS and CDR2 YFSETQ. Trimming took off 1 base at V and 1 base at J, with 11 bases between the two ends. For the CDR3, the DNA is TGCGCCAGCAGCTTGACAGTGAACATCCAAGAGACCCAGTACTTC. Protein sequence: CASSLTVNIQETQYF.

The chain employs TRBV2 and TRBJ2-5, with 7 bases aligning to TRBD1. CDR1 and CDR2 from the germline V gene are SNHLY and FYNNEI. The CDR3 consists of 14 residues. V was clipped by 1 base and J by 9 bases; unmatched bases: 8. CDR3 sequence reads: CASSEGTGTWAQYF. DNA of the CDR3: TGTGCCAGCAGTGAAGGGACAGGCACATGGGCCCAGTACTTC.

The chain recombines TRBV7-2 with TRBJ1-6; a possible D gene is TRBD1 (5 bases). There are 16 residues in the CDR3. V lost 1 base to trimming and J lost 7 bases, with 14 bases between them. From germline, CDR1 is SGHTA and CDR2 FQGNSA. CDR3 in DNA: TGTGCCAGCAGCTTAGTTGTTGGGACGGGAAATTCACCCCTCCACTTT. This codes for CASSLVVGTGNSPLHF.

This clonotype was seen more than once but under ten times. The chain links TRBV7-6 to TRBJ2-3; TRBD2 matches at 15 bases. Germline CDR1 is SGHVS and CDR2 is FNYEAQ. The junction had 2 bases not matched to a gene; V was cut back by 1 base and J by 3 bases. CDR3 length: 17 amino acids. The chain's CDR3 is CASSLGTSGGATDTQYF. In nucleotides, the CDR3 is TGTGCCAGCAGCTTAGGGACTAGCGGGGGGGCGACAGATACGCAGTATTTT.

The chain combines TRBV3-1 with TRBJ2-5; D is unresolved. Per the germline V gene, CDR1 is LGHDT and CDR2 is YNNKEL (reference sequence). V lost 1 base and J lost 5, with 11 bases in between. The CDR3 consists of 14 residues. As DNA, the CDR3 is TGTGCCAGCAGCCAAGGGTCCGCAAGGGAGACCCAGTACTTC. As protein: CASSQGSARETQYF.

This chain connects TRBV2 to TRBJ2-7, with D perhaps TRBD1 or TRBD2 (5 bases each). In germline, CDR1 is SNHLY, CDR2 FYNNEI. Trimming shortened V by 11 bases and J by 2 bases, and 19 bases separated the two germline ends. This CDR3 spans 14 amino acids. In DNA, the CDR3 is TGTGCCTGGGGGTCCTTGGCGGCGACCTACGAGCAGTACTTC. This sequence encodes CAWGSLAATYEQYF.

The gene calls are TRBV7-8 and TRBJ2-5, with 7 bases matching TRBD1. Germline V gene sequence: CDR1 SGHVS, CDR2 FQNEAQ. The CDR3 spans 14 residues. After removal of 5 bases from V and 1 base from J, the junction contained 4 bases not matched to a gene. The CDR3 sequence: CASSRRTGQETQYF. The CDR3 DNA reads TGTGCCAGCAGCCGGCGGACAGGCCAAGAGACCCAGTACTTC.

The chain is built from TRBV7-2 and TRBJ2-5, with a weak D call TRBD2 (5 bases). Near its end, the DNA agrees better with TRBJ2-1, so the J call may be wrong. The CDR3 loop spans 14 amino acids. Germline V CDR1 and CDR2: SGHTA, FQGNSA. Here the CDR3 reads CASSPEFGVDEQFF. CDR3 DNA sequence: TGTGCCAGCAGCCCAGAGTTCGGGGTCGATGAGCAGTTCTTC.

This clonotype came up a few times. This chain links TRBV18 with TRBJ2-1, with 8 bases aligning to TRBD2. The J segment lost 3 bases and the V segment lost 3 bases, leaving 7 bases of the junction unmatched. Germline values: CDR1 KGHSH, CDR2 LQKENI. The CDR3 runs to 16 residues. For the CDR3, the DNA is TGTGCCAGCTCACCCACCGGGACTAGTGGCTACAATGAGCAGTTCTTC. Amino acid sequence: CASSPTGTSGYNEQFF.

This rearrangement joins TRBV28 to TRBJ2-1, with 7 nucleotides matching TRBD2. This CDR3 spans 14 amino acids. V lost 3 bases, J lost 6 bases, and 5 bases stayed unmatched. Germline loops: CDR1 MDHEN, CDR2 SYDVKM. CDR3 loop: CASSLSTGGNEQFF. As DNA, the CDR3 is TGTGCCAGCAGTTTGTCGACGGGAGGCAATGAGCAGTTCTTC. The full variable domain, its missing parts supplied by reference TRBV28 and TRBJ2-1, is DVKVTQSSRYLVKRTGEKVFLECVQDMDHENMFWYRQDPGLGLRLIYFSYDVKMKEKGDIPEGYSVSREKKERFSLILESASTNQTSMYLCASSLSTGGNEQFFGPGTRLTVL.

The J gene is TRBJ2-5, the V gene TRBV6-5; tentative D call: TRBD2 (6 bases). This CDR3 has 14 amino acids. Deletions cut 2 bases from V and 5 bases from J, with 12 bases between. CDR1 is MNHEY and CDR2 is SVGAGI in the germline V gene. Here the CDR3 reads CASSYDGGTETQYF. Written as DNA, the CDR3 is TGTGCCAGCAGTTACGATGGGGGGACGGAGACCCAGTACTTC.

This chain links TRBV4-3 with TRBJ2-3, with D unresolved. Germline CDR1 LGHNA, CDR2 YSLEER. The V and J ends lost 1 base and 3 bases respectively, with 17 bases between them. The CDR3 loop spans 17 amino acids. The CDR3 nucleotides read TGCGCCAGCAGCCAAGGTCCGGCAGGTCAAGCGACAGATACGCAGTATTTT. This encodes CASSQGPAGQATDTQYF.

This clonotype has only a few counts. CDR3 region: CASSYLMTLSAMNTEAFF. As DNA, the CDR3 is TGTGCCAGCAGTTACCTAATGACCCTATCTGCCATGAACACTGAAGCTTTCTTT. The gene calls are TRBV6-5 and TRBJ1-1; D remains unclear. The V and J ends lost 2 bases and 0 bases respectively, with 19 bases between them. Germline V gene lookup returns CDR1 MNHEY and CDR2 SVGAGI. The CDR3 totals 18 residues.

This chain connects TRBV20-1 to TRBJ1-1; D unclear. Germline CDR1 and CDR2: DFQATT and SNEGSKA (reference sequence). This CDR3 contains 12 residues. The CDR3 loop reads CSGLPRVTEAFF. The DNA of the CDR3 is TGCAGCGGGCTCCCGCGGGTCACTGAAGCTTTCTTT.

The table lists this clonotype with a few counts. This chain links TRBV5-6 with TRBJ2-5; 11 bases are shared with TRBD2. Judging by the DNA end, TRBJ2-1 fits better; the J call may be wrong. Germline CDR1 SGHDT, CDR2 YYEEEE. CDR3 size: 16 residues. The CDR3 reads CASSSETSGNRNEQFF. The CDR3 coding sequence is TGTGCCAGCAGCTCGGAGACTAGCGGGAATCGCAATGAGCAGTTCTTC.

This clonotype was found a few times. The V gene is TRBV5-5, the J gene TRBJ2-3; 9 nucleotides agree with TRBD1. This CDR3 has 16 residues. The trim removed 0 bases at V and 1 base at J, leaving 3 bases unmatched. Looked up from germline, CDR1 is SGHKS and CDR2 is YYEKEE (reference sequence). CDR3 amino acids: CASSLARTGGTDTQYF. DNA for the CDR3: TGTGCCAGCAGCTTGGCCAGGACAGGGGGCACAGATACGCAGTATTTT. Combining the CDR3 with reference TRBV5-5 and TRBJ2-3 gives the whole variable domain DAGVTQSPTHLIKTRGQQVTLRCSPISGHKSVSWYQQVLGQGPQFIFQYYEKEERGRGNFPDRFSARQFPNYSSELNVNALLLGDSALYLCASSLARTGGTDTQYFGPGTRLTVL.

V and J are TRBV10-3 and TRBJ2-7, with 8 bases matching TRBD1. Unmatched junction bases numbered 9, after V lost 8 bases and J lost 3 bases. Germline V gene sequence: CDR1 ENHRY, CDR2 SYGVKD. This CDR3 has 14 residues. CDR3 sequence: CAIGQTGASYEQYF. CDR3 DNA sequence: TGTGCCATCGGACAGACAGGGGCAAGCTACGAGCAGTACTTC.

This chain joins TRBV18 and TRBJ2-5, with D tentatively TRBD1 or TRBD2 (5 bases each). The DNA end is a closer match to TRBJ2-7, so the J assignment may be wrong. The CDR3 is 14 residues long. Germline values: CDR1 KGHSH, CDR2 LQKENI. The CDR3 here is CASSPGTRSYEQYF. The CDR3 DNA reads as TGTGCCAGCTCACCCGGGACCCGGTCCTACGAGCAGTACTTC.

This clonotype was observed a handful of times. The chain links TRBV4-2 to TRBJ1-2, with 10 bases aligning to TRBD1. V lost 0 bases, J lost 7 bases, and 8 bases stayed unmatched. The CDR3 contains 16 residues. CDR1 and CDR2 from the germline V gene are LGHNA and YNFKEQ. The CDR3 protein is CASSQEWDRGILGYTF. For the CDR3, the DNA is TGTGCCAGCAGCCAAGAGTGGGACAGGGGAATACTTGGCTACACCTTC.

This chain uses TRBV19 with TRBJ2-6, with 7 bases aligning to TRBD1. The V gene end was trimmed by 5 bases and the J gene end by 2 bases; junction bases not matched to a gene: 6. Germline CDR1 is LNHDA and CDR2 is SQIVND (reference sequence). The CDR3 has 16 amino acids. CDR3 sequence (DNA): TGTGCCAGTAGTGCCTCGACAGGGACTGGGGCCAACGTCCTGACTTTC. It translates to CASSASTGTGANVLTF.

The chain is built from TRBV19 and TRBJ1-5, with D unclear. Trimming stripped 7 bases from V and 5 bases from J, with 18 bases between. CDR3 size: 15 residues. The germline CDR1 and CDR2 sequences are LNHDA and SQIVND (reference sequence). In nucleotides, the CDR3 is TGTGCCAGTAACGCCGGCTTCAGGCTGGATCAGCCCCAGCATTTT. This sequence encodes CASNAGFRLDQPQHF.

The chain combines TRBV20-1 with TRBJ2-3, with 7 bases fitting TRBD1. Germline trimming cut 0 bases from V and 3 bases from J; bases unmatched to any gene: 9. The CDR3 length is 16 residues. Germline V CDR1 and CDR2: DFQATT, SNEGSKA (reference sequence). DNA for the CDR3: TGCAGTGCTAGAGATGGTTATGACAGGGTTACAGATACGCAGTATTTT. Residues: CSARDGYDRVTDTQYF.

CDR3 sequence (DNA): TGTGCCAGCAGCTTAGTTGGCAGTGCCAAAAACATTCAGTACTTC. This gives the protein CASSLVGSAKNIQYF. The V and J genes are TRBV7-2 and TRBJ2-4; no firm D call. The CDR3 has 15 residues. Trimming removed 1 base at V and 1 base at J, with 8 bases between. Per germline, CDR1 SGHTA and CDR2 FQGNSA.

CDR3 bases: TGCAGTGCTACAAACAGGGTGGGCTCCTACAATGAGCAGTTCTTC. Its protein is CSATNRVGSYNEQFF. The chain recombines TRBV20-1 with TRBJ2-1; D is possibly TRBD1 (6 bases). V was trimmed by 4 bases and J by 0 bases, leaving 13 bases between them. This CDR3 spans 15 amino acids. The germline gives CDR1 DFQATT, CDR2 SNEGSKA (reference sequence).

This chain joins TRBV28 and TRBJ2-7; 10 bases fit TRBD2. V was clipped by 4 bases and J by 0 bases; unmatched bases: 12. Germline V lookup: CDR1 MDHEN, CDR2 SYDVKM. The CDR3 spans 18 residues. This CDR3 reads CASSSPPLAGIISYEQYF. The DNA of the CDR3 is TGTGCCAGCAGTTCCCCCCCACTAGCGGGAATTATCTCCTACGAGCAGTACTTC.

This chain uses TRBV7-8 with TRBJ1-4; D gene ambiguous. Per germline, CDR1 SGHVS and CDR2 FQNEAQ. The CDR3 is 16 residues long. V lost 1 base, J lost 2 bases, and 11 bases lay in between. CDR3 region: CASSLVLRPTNEKLFF. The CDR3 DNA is TGTGCCAGCAGCTTAGTCCTGAGACCGACTAATGAAAAACTGTTTTTT.

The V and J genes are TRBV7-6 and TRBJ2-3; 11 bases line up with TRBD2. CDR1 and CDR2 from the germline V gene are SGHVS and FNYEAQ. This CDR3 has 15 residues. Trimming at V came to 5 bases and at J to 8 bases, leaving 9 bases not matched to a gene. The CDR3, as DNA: TGTGCCAGCAGCCCCTCGGGACTAGCGGCCGCTACGCAGTATTTT. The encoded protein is CASSPSGLAAATQYF.